The 20 T cell receptor beta chains listed next were all sequenced from one sample in a study of T cells after somatic rescue of genetic block. Produced via immunoSEQ multiplex PCR; TCRdb's table is partial and in-frame only. The repertoire holds 68,000 or so clones, with just under 95% as singletons. The sample comprised peripheral blood mononuclear cells (PBMCs). The origin of the receptors is a man between 40 and 49 years old.

This clone was recorded only once. The rearrangement links TRBV25-1 to TRBJ2-3; possibly TRBD1 or TRBD2 for D (6 bases each). V gave up 1 base and J gave up 3 bases, with 17 bases separating them. Germline V gene sequence: CDR1 MGHDK, CDR2 SYGVNS. The CDR3 sequence is 17 residues long. CDR3 protein: CASSEFQGTAPTDTQYF. Written as DNA, the CDR3 is TGTGCCAGCAGTGAATTCCAGGGGACTGCCCCGACAGATACGCAGTATTTT.

The chain has TRBV27 and TRBJ2-7; D unresolved. The length of the CDR3 is 13 residues. Germline CDR1 reads MNHEY; CDR2 reads SMNVEV (reference sequence). The V end was cut by 3 bases, the J end by 2 bases, with 8 bases between. The CDR3 loop is CASSFTSAYEQYF. In DNA form, the CDR3 reads TGTGCCAGCAGTTTTACATCTGCCTACGAGCAGTACTTC.

The CDR3 DNA reads as TGTGCCAGCAGCGGACAAACCTACACCGGGGAGCTGTTTTTT. The encoded protein is CASSGQTYTGELFF. V is TRBV2 and J is TRBJ2-2; tentative D call: TRBD1 (5 bases). The V end was cut by 6 bases, the J end by 3 bases, with 11 bases between. The CDR3 contains 14 residues. The germline V gene encodes CDR1 SNHLY and CDR2 FYNNEI.

CDR3 amino acids: CASGRKGERYTEAFF. The CDR3 bases are TGTGCCAGCGGACGGAAAGGGGAACGGTACACTGAAGCTTTCTTT. This chain connects TRBV5-5 to TRBJ1-1, with D possibly being TRBD1 (5 bases). Trimming stripped 7 bases from V and 3 bases from J, with 19 bases between. Germline CDR1 and CDR2: SGHKS and YYEKEE (reference sequence). The CDR3 extends over 15 amino acids.

The rearrangement uses TRBV7-8 and TRBJ2-7; 10 nucleotides line up with TRBD1. The germline V gene has CDR1 SGHVS and CDR2 FQNEAQ. J gave up 3 bases and V 4 bases, and 6 bases lay outside the gene matches. The CDR3 spans 15 residues. CDR3 sequence (DNA): TGTGCCAGCAGCTCACGGACAGGGGGAATCTACGAGCAGTACTTC. It translates to CASSSRTGGIYEQYF.

The V call is TRBV13, the J call TRBJ2-7, with D uncertain. V was clipped by 5 bases and J by 2 bases, with 13 bases between them. This CDR3 region has 14 residues. CDR1 is PRHDT and CDR2 is FYEKMQ in the germline V gene (reference sequence). The CDR3 spells CASSLGRRTYEQYF. In DNA, the CDR3 is TGTGCCAGCAGCCTCGGGCGGCGTACCTACGAGCAGTACTTC.

CDR3 amino acids: CSVEDTVGYEQYF. In DNA, the CDR3 is TGCAGCGTTGAAGATACAGTTGGCTACGAGCAGTACTTC. The chain couples TRBV29-1 to TRBJ2-7; no reliable D call. CDR1 is SQVTM and CDR2 is ANQGSEA in the germline V gene. With 0 bases removed from V and 3 bases from J, the gap between germline ends came to 9 bases. The length of the CDR3 is 13 residues.

This clone was seen just once. Here the CDR3 reads CASSFSGTGANVLTF. The CDR3 nucleotides are TGTGCCAGCAGCTTCTCCGGGACTGGGGCCAACGTCCTGACTTTC. The chain employs TRBV11-3 and TRBJ2-6, with D possibly matching TRBD2 (5 bases). The CDR3 is made up of 15 amino acids. The ends were cut back, 3 bases at V and 2 bases at J, with 8 bases in the middle. From germline, CDR1 is SGHNT and CDR2 YENEEA.

CDR3 residues: CASSLTGATEAFF. For the CDR3, the DNA is TGTGCCAGCAGTTTAACAGGGGCCACTGAAGCTTTCTTT. V and J are TRBV27 and TRBJ1-1; TRBD1 agrees at 7 bases. The CDR3 runs 13 residues. With 2 bases clipped from V and 4 bases from J, the junction kept 1 base outside the gene matches. Germline CDR1 is MNHEY and CDR2 is SMNVEV (reference sequence).

The rearrangement uses TRBV15 and TRBJ2-3; D is ambiguous. CDR3 length: 12 amino acids. V gave up 6 bases and J gave up 0 bases, with 4 bases separating them. From germline, CDR1 is LNHNV and CDR2 YYDKDF (reference sequence). DNA for the CDR3: TGTGCCACCAGGCACAGCACAGATACGCAGTATTTT. This gives the protein CATRHSTDTQYF.

The rearrangement joins TRBV28 to TRBJ2-1; 10 nucleotides align to TRBD2. Looked up from germline, CDR1 is MDHEN and CDR2 is SYDVKM. V was clipped by 3 bases and J by 4 bases; unmatched bases: 18. The CDR3 length is 20 residues. CDR3 nucleotide sequence: TGTGCCAGCAGTTTTGAAGGACTAAGTCTCGCTAGCGGGGGTTACAATGAGCAGTTCTTC. It is translated as CASSFEGLSLASGGYNEQFF. Full variable domain (outside the CDR3, taken from reference TRBV28 and TRBJ2-1): DVKVTQSSRYLVKRTGEKVFLECVQDMDHENMFWYRQDPGLGLRLIYFSYDVKMKEKGDIPEGYSVSREKKERFSLILESASTNQTSMYLCASSFEGLSLASGGYNEQFFGPGTRLTVL.

The J gene is TRBJ2-2, the V gene TRBV28; 15 positions match TRBD2. This CDR3 comprises 16 residues. The junction had 3 bases not matched to a gene; V was cut back by 3 bases and J by 7 bases. CDR1 is MDHEN, CDR2 SYDVKM, per germline. The CDR3 region is CASSLPGLAGGGELFF. CDR3 nucleotide sequence: TGTGCCAGCAGTTTGCCGGGACTAGCGGGGGGCGGGGAGCTGTTTTTT.

This chain connects TRBV9 to TRBJ1-1; no firm D call. The ends were cut back, 4 bases at V and 4 bases at J, with 20 bases in the middle. The CDR3 is 16 residues long. CDR1 is SGDLS, CDR2 YYNGEE, per germline. In DNA, the CDR3 is TGTGCCAGCAGCCTAGGACTGGGCCAGGCTGGCACTGAAGCTTTCTTT. Its protein product is CASSLGLGQAGTEAFF.

The rearrangement joins TRBV5-6 to TRBJ1-2; no clear D. The CDR3 totals 16 residues. V gave up 0 bases and J gave up 0 bases, with 12 bases separating them. The germline CDR1 and CDR2 sequences are SGHDT and YYEEEE. This chain's CDR3 is CASSLGRRLSNYGYTF. CDR3 sequence (DNA): TGTGCCAGCAGCTTGGGTAGGCGGCTCTCTAACTATGGCTACACCTTC.

The rearrangement links TRBV5-1 to TRBJ2-1; TRBD2 agrees at 11 bases. V was pared by 5 bases and J by 6 bases, with 10 bases of the junction left unmatched. CDR3 length: 16 amino acids. Germline CDR1 is SGHRS and CDR2 is YFSETQ. In DNA form, the CDR3 reads TGCGCCAGCAGACGCACCGGGACTAGCGGACTCAATGAGCAGTTCTTC. Its protein is CASRRTGTSGLNEQFF.

V is TRBV2 and J is TRBJ1-1; D ambiguous. The CDR3 loop spans 15 amino acids. The V gene lost 1 base and the J gene lost 4 bases, with 13 bases spanning the gap. CDR1 and CDR2 from the germline V gene are SNHLY and FYNNEI. The CDR3 DNA reads TGTGCCAGCAGTGAAGGGAGATTGGGTGGCACTGAAGCTTTCTTT. Protein sequence: CASSEGRLGGTEAFF.

The chain is built from TRBV12-5 and TRBJ1-5; possibly TRBD1 for D (6 bases). CDR3 length: 13 residues. V lost 7 bases and J 7 bases, leaving 14 bases between the germline ends. CDR1 is LGHNT, CDR2 FRNRAP, per germline. As DNA, the CDR3 is TGTGCTAGTGCCCGGGGCAGGGGACAGCCCCAGCATTTT. Encoded protein: CASARGRGQPQHF.

The J gene is TRBJ2-1, the V gene TRBV19; the match to TRBD1 covers 8 bases. This CDR3 has 16 residues. V trimming: 4 bases; J trimming: 4 bases; junction bases outside the gene matches: 9. Looked up from germline, CDR1 is LNHDA and CDR2 is SQIVND (reference sequence). The chain's CDR3 is CASSSRTGSLYNEQFF. For the CDR3, the DNA is TGTGCCAGTAGTAGCAGGACAGGGAGCTTATACAATGAGCAGTTCTTC.

Turning to this clone: This CDR3 is also generated by other DNA sequences in the sample. DNA of the CDR3: TGTGCCAGCAGCTTAGCAGGGGGTGGGGAGACCCAGTACTTC. As protein: CASSLAGGGETQYF. This sequence joins TRBV7-2 and TRBJ2-5; perhaps TRBD1 as D (6 bases). CDR3 length equals 14 residues. Trimming stripped 0 bases from V and 5 bases from J, with 10 bases between. From germline, CDR1 is SGHTA and CDR2 FQGNSA.

The genes are TRBV19 and TRBJ2-1; D possibly corresponds to TRBD1 (6 bases). V lost 8 bases and J 7 bases, leaving 18 bases between the germline ends. Looked up from germline, CDR1 is LNHDA and CDR2 is SQIVND (reference sequence). The CDR3 contains 14 residues. The CDR3 nucleotides read TGTGCCAGTTTACGGACAGCAGGGGAGAATGAGCAGTTCTTC. Amino acid sequence: CASLRTAGENEQFF.